Following are 29 T cell receptor beta chains from one sample sequenced in a study of identical twins. TCRdb reprocessed the 5' RACE reads via MiXCR and lists one record per CDR3 protein. The table lists about 790,000 distinct CDR3 sequences, roughly 18% of them singletons, with approximately 14% in the top ten. The data also belong to a second study, concerning T cells expressing NK-cell markers.

Sequencing input: PBMCs. The source of these receptors is a woman under 30 in good health.

In its sample, this clonotype was seen a few times. This chain connects TRBV29-1 to TRBJ2-7; 7 bases line up with TRBD2. Germline CDR1 SQVTM, CDR2 ANQGSEA. Trimming cost V 0 bases and J 2 bases; bases outside gene matches: 4. The CDR3 runs 14 residues. The CDR3 bases are TGCAGCGTTGAAGATCGGGGGGAACCCTACGAGCAGTACTTC. Protein sequence: CSVEDRGEPYEQYF.

In its sample, this clonotype was seen once. This chain connects TRBV12-5 to TRBJ1-2; D is unresolved. Between the trimmed V and J ends, which lost 3 bases and 3 bases, there was a span of 8 bases. This CDR3 is built from 13 residues. From germline, CDR1 is LGHNT and CDR2 FRNRAP. The CDR3 sequence: CASGLWGDYGYTF. In DNA form, the CDR3 reads TGTGCTAGTGGTTTATGGGGAGACTATGGCTACACCTTC.

The chain uses TRBV7-3 and TRBJ2-3, with 10 bases matching TRBD1. V was clipped by 5 bases and J by 0 bases; unmatched bases: 8. The germline V gene has CDR1 SGHTA and CDR2 FQGTGA. This CDR3 region has 17 residues. The CDR3 DNA sequence: TGTGCCAGCAGCCAACCGGGACAGGGGACAAGCACAGATACGCAGTATTTT. Its protein product is CASSQPGQGTSTDTQYF. Full variable domain (rest looked up from reference TRBV7-3 and TRBJ2-3): GAGVSQTPSNKVTEKGKYVELRCDPISGHTALYWYRQSLGQGPEFLIYFQGTGAADDSGLPNDRFFAVRPEGSVSTLKIQRTERGDSAVYLCASSQPGQGTSTDTQYFGPGTRLTVL.

This chain uses TRBV11-2 with TRBJ2-1; 7 bases are a match to TRBD2. This CDR3 is built from 18 residues. Germline values: CDR1 SGHAT, CDR2 FQNNGV. V gave up 0 bases and J gave up 2 bases; unmatched junction bases: 10. DNA of the CDR3: TGTGCCAGCAGCTTAGAAGCTGGTGGGAGGGCAACCTACAATGAGCAGTTCTTC. This sequence encodes CASSLEAGGRATYNEQFF.

This chain joins TRBV7-6 and TRBJ2-1; 11 bases map to TRBD2. CDR3 length equals 17 residues. CDR1 is SGHVS, CDR2 FNYEAQ, per germline. V lost 2 bases, J lost 6 bases, and 9 bases stayed unmatched. In nucleotides, the CDR3 is TGTGCCAGCAGCTTACCCTCTAGCGGGGGGTTGGGCAATGAGCAGTTCTTC. Amino acids: CASSLPSSGGLGNEQFF.

This clonotype was detected a few times. The rearrangement uses TRBV7-2 and TRBJ2-7; 11 bases line up with TRBD1. Germline loops: CDR1 SGHTA, CDR2 FQGNSA. Trimming cost V 5 bases and J 4 bases; bases outside gene matches: 10. The CDR3 runs to 16 residues. The CDR3 bases are TGTGCCAGCAGCCTAGGTGGACAGGGGGCGTTGTACGAGCAGTACTTC. Its translation is CASSLGGQGALYEQYF.

The J gene is TRBJ1-1, the V gene TRBV9, with 9 positions matching TRBD1. V lost 4 bases to trimming and J lost 5 bases; unmatched junction nucleotides: 15. The length of the CDR3 is 17 residues. Per germline, CDR1 SGDLS and CDR2 YYNGEE. This chain's CDR3 is CASSPEVVGQGGTEAFF. In nucleotides, the CDR3 is TGTGCCAGCAGCCCAGAAGTGGTGGGACAGGGAGGTACTGAAGCTTTCTTT.

V and J are TRBV29-1 and TRBJ2-5; possibly TRBD2 for D (5 bases). Germline V lookup: CDR1 SQVTM, CDR2 ANQGSEA. V dropped 7 bases and J dropped 3 bases, with 9 bases sitting between them. The CDR3 spans 11 residues. CDR3: CSALREETQYF. The CDR3, as DNA: TGCAGCGCCTTGAGGGAAGAGACCCAGTACTTC. The entire variable domain, with the rest obtained from reference TRBV29-1 and TRBJ2-5, is as follows: SAVISQKPSRDICQRGTSLTIQCQVDSQVTMMFWYRQQPGQSLTLIATANQGSEATYESGFVIDKFPISRPNLTFSTLTVSNMSPEDSSIYLCSALREETQYFGPGTRLLVL.

Notes on this clonotype: The germline gene is not matched at one end of the junction; a read error may be the cause. The chain uses TRBV7-9 and TRBJ2-3; D ambiguous. This CDR3 spans 11 amino acids. Germline CDR1 SEHNR, CDR2 FQNEAQ (reference sequence). CDR3 DNA: TGTGCCACCAGCAGCTCAGATACGCAGTATTTT. This translates into CATSSSDTQYF.

This clonotype was seen only a few times. The rearrangement joins TRBV5-1 to TRBJ1-2; 10 nucleotides agree with TRBD1. J gave up 7 bases and V 0 bases, and 6 bases lay outside the gene matches. Germline CDR1 reads SGHRS; CDR2 reads YFSETQ. The CDR3 sequence is 15 residues long. CDR3 DNA sequence: TGCGCCAGCAGCTTGGAGATGACAGGGGGCCTTGGCTACACCTTC. Its translation is CASSLEMTGGLGYTF.

The rearrangement uses TRBV20-1 and TRBJ2-1, with 9 bases aligning to TRBD2. V shed 1 base, J shed 5 bases, and the junction held 6 bases outside the gene matches. Per germline, CDR1 DFQATT and CDR2 SNEGSKA (reference sequence). This CDR3 contains 15 residues. The CDR3 here is CSARVSLAGHNEQFF. The CDR3 DNA is TGCAGTGCTAGAGTTTCCCTAGCGGGACACAATGAGCAGTTCTTC.

The sample holds many counts of this clonotype. The DNA for the CDR3 is TGTGCCAGCAGCGTTGGGTATGGAGAGACCCAGTACTTC. Translated: CASSVGYGETQYF. The rearrangement joins TRBV5-6 to TRBJ2-5; no reliable D call. Trimming cost V 4 bases and J 4 bases, with 11 bases left between them. The CDR3 has 13 amino acids. Germline values: CDR1 SGHDT, CDR2 YYEEEE.

This clonotype was seen a handful of times. V and J are TRBV9 and TRBJ2-7, with 13 bases aligning to TRBD2. The CDR3 runs to 15 residues. The V and J ends lost 3 bases and 7 bases, in that order; junction bases with no gene match: 7. The germline V gene has CDR1 SGDLS and CDR2 YYNGEE. The DNA of the CDR3 is TGTGCCAGCAGCGCCCGGACTAGCGGGAGTGGGGAGCAGTACTTC. Protein product: CASSARTSGSGEQYF.

The CDR3 here is CASSLLSGGSWSYEQYF. The CDR3 coding sequence is TGTGCCAGCAGCTTATTATCGGGGGGGTCCTGGTCCTACGAGCAGTACTTC. This chain links TRBV11-2 with TRBJ2-7; 8 bases fit TRBD2. The CDR3 is 17 residues long. V shed 2 bases and J 1 base; nucleotides not matched to a gene: 10. CDR1 is SGHAT, CDR2 FQNNGV, per germline.

V and J are TRBV3-1 and TRBJ2-7; D tentatively reads TRBD1 or TRBD2 (5 bases each). V was trimmed by 1 base and J by 5 bases, leaving 9 bases between them. Germline V gene lookup returns CDR1 LGHDT and CDR2 YNNKEL (reference sequence). CDR3 length: 13 amino acids. The CDR3 bases are TGTGCCAGCAGCCAAGGGGGGTTGAACGAGCAGTACTTC. Its protein product is CASSQGGLNEQYF.

This sequence joins TRBV6-5 and TRBJ2-6, with D perhaps matching TRBD1 (5 bases). CDR1 and CDR2 from the germline V gene are MNHEY and SVGAGI. This CDR3 region has 17 residues. Between the trimmed V and J ends, which lost 4 bases and 0 bases, there was a span of 13 bases. The CDR3 spells CASSLTAFISGANVLTF. In DNA form, the CDR3 reads TGTGCCAGCAGTTTGACAGCGTTTATCTCTGGGGCCAACGTCCTGACTTTC.

This clonotype appeared a few times. The chain carries TRBV20-1 and TRBJ2-1; 10 bases agree with TRBD2. Germline V gene data show CDR1 as DFQATT and CDR2 as SNEGSKA (reference sequence). The CDR3 runs to 15 residues. J gave up 10 bases and V 3 bases, and 12 bases lay outside the gene matches. CDR3 DNA: TGCAGTGCTAGTTTAGCGGGGGGCGGACCTCAGGAGCAGTTCTTC. Translation: CSASLAGGGPQEQFF.

This clonotype has a count of ten or more. The chain uses TRBV3-1 and TRBJ2-5; D gene ambiguous. The germline V and J ends were trimmed by 0 bases and 4 bases, with 3 bases remaining between them. This CDR3 comprises 12 residues. Germline V gene data show CDR1 as LGHDT and CDR2 as YNNKEL (reference sequence). For the CDR3, the DNA is TGTGCCAGCAGCCAAGAGGGAGAGACCCAGTACTTC. Translation gives CASSQEGETQYF.

The chain joins TRBV7-9 to TRBJ1-2, with D perhaps TRBD1 (5 bases). The V and J ends lost 4 bases and 5 bases respectively, with 14 bases between them. Germline CDR1 SEHNR, CDR2 FQNEAQ (reference sequence). This CDR3 is 14 amino acids long. The CDR3 DNA reads as TGTGCCAGCAGCTCAGGGACCTTTCTTTATGGCTACACCTTC. It yields the protein CASSSGTFLYGYTF.

The chain combines TRBV12-3 or TRBV12-4 with TRBJ2-5; D not certain. Trimming cost V 7 bases and J 4 bases, with 13 bases left between them. This CDR3 spans 13 amino acids. CDR3: CASTPSSPETQYF. CDR3 nucleotide sequence: TGTGCCAGCACCCCGAGTAGCCCAGAGACCCAGTACTTC.

The chain recombines TRBV9 with TRBJ2-1; 7 bases match TRBD2. In germline, CDR1 is SGDLS, CDR2 YYNGEE. The CDR3 is 17 amino acids. V gave up 3 bases and J gave up 4 bases; unmatched junction bases: 13. CDR3 in amino acids: CASSGRAGGRAYNEQFF. The CDR3 region has the DNA TGTGCCAGCAGCGGCCGGGCAGGTGGGAGGGCTTACAATGAGCAGTTCTTC.

This clonotype came up many times. The rearrangement joins TRBV15 to TRBJ1-2, with D possibly TRBD1 on 5 matching bases. V was shortened by 0 bases and J by 4 bases, with 12 bases between the two germline ends. CDR1 and CDR2 from the germline V gene are LNHNV and YYDKDF (reference sequence). CDR3 length equals 15 residues. CDR3 in DNA: TGTGCCACCAGCAGAGAGTATGAAGGGGCCTATGGCTACACCTTC. Translating gives CATSREYEGAYGYTF.

The chain links TRBV20-1 to TRBJ1-4, with D perhaps TRBD1 (5 bases). Germline V lookup: CDR1 DFQATT, CDR2 SNEGSKA (reference sequence). The CDR3 extends over 13 amino acids. V dropped 3 bases and J dropped 9 bases, with 14 bases sitting between them. CDR3 in amino acids: CSARRGERKKLFF. As DNA, the CDR3 is TGCAGTGCTAGGAGGGGAGAGCGAAAAAAACTGTTTTTT.

In its sample, this clonotype was seen a few times. This chain uses TRBV2 with TRBJ2-1, with D maybe TRBD2 (6 bases). Germline CDR1 and CDR2: SNHLY and FYNNEI. Trimming pared 7 bases from V and 6 bases from J, leaving 13 bases between. This CDR3 has 13 residues. As DNA, the CDR3 is TGTGCCAGCATTCTGGGACTTCTCAATGAGCAGTTCTTC. It is translated as CASILGLLNEQFF.

The chain uses TRBV20-1 and TRBJ2-5, with D maybe TRBD2 (6 bases). The CDR3 has 12 amino acids. Germline V lookup: CDR1 DFQATT, CDR2 SNEGSKA (reference sequence). V shed 7 bases and J shed 1 base, with 10 bases lying between them. CDR3 amino acids: CSVATSQETQYF. In DNA, the CDR3 is TGCAGTGTCGCGACTAGCCAAGAGACCCAGTACTTC.

The table lists this clonotype with a few counts. The chain combines TRBV15 with TRBJ1-1; no clear D. V lost 8 bases, J lost 6 bases, and 13 bases lay in between. Germline CDR1 is LNHNV and CDR2 is YYDKDF (reference sequence). The CDR3 is made up of 12 amino acids. CDR3 residues: CATARTLAEAFF. CDR3 sequence (DNA): TGTGCCACCGCGAGAACCCTGGCTGAAGCTTTCTTT.

The V and J genes are TRBV20-1 and TRBJ2-7; D tentatively reads TRBD1 or TRBD2 (5 bases each). The CDR3 contains 14 residues. Trimming took 6 bases from V and 2 from J, leaving 17 bases between them. Germline values: CDR1 DFQATT, CDR2 SNEGSKA (reference sequence). The CDR3 reads CSAHTPGTTYEQYF. DNA of the CDR3: TGCAGTGCCCACACCCCAGGGACGACCTACGAGCAGTACTTC.

The rearrangement links TRBV7-2 to TRBJ2-7; no definite D call. Trimming pared 2 bases from V and 6 bases from J, leaving 11 bases between. The CDR3 is 13 amino acids. The V gene's germline CDR1 is SGHTA and CDR2 FQGNSA. The chain's CDR3 is CASSLPSLVEQYF. CDR3 coding DNA: TGTGCCAGCAGCTTACCTTCTTTGGTCGAGCAGTACTTC. The whole variable domain, filled in from reference TRBV7-2 and TRBJ2-7, reads GAGVSQSPSNKVTEKGKDVELRCDPISGHTALYWYRQSLGQGLEFLIYFQGNSAPDKSGLPSDRFSAERTGGSVSTLTIQRTQQEDSAVYLCASSLPSLVEQYFGPGTRLTVT.

The chain links TRBV10-1 to TRBJ1-5, with 11 bases lining up with TRBD1. Germline loops: CDR1 WNHNN, CDR2 SYGVQD (reference sequence). The trim removed 4 bases at V and 3 bases at J, leaving 5 bases unmatched. The CDR3 extends over 16 amino acids. CDR3 amino acids: CASSGTGGNVNQPQHF. The CDR3 DNA follows: TGCGCCAGCAGTGGGACAGGGGGCAACGTCAATCAGCCCCAGCATTTT.